This T cell receptor beta chain was observed in a study of shared clonotypes between healthy human individuals. A single count supports this clone. TCRdb's copy holds only in-frame clones and misses some; the assay was immunoSEQ multiplex PCR. Of around 2.5 million clones listed, 80% to 95% were seen once; the top ten hold approximately 0.37%. Specimen: naive CD4+ T cells from PBMCs. This sample's subset: CD45RA+ positively selected. The TCR originated in a man aged 18 to 29 in good health. Some clones in this sample may be carry-over from other donors' samples.

CDR3 residues: CASSPVSGQDEQYF. In DNA, the CDR3 is TGTGCCAGCTCACCAGTGTCGGGACAAGACGAGCAGTACTTC. The rearrangement links TRBV18 to TRBJ2-7; possible D gene TRBD1, 6 bases. The CDR3 extends over 14 amino acids. Trimming took off 2 bases at V and 5 bases at J, with 13 bases between the two ends. Germline V gene sequence: CDR1 KGHSH, CDR2 LQKENI.